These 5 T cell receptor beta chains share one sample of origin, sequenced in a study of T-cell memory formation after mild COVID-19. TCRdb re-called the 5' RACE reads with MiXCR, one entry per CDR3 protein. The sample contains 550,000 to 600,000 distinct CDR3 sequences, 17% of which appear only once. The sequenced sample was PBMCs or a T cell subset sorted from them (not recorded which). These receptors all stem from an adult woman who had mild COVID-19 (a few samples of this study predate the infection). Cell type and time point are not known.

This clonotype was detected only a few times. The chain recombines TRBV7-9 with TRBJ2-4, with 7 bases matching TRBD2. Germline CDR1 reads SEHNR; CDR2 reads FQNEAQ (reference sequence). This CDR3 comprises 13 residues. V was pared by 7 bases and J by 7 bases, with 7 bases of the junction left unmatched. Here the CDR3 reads CASTPGGGNIQYF. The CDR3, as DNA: TGTGCCAGCACCCCTGGGGGGGGGAACATTCAGTACTTC.

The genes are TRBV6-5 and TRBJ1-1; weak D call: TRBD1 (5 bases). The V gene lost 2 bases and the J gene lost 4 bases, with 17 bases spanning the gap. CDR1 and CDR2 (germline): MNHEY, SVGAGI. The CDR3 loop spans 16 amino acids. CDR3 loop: CASSYNTRTHPTEAFF. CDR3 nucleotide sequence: TGTGCCAGCAGTTACAATACCAGGACACACCCCACTGAAGCTTTCTTT.

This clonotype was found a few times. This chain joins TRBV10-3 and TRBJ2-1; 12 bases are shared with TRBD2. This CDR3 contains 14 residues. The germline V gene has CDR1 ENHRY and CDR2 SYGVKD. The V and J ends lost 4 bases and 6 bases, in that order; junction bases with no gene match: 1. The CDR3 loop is CAISGTSGINEQFF. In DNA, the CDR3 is TGTGCCATCAGTGGGACTAGCGGGATCAATGAGCAGTTCTTC.

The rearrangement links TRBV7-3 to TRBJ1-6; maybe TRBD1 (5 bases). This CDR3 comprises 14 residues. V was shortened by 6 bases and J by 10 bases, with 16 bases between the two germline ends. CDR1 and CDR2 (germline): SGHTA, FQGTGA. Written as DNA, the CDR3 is TGTGCCAGCAGTCAAAGAGGGGTTGGGTCACCCCTCCACTTT. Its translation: CASSQRGVGSPLHF.

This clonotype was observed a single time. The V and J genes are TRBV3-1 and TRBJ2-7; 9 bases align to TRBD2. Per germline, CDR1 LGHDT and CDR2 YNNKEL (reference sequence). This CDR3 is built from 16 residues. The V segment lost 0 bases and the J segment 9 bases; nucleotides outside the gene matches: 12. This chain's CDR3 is CASSQDQSGGFRRQYF. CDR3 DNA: TGTGCCAGCAGCCAAGATCAGAGCGGGGGGTTCAGGAGGCAGTACTTC.